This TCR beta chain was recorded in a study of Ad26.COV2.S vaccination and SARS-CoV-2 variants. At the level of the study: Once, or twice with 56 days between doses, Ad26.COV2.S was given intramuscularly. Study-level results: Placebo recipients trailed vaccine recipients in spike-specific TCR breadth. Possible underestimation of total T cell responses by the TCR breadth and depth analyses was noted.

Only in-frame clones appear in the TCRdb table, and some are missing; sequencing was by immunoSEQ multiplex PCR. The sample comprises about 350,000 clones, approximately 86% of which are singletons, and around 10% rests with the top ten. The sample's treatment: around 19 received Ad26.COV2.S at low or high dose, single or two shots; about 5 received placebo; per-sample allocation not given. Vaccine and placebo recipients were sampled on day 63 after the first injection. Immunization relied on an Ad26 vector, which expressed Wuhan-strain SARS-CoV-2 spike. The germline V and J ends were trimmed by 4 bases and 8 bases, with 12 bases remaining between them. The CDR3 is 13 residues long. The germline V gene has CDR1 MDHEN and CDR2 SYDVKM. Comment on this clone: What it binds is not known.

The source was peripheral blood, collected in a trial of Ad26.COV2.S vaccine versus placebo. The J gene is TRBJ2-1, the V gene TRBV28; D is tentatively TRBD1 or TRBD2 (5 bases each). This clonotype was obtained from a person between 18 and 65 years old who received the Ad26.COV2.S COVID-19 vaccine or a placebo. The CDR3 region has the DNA TGTGCCAGCAGTTCTTCTGAGGGGTATGAGCAGTTCTTC. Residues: CASSSSEGYEQFF.